This T cell receptor beta chain was profiled in a study of identical twins. The study's findings and limits: Conclusions relied on cross-sectional statistical analysis, not following the same donors. In monozygotic twins, models underestimated the sharing of out-of-frame TCR alpha.

This clonotype has only a few counts. Antigen specificity is unknown. Per the germline V gene, CDR1 is SGHVS and CDR2 is FNYEAQ. V lost 5 bases, J lost 3 bases, and 14 bases lay in between. This CDR3 has 14 residues. A universal primer site was created by template switching, with the cDNA bearing unique molecular identifiers. One entry per CDR3 protein results from TCRdb running MiXCR on the 5' RACE reads. This sample has 650,000 to 750,000 distinct CDR3 sequences; 21% occur once, and the top ten carry 4% to 4.5%. These records were also assigned to another study, of T cells expressing NK-cell markers. That work contributes: Among the experiments, several used an anti-gamma-delta TCR antibody to restrict sorting to alpha-beta TCR T cells.

The sequencing sample was made of PBMCs. The rearrangement uses TRBV7-6 and TRBJ2-7; the D is unclear. The TCR sequence derives from a woman aged 18-29 years in good health. As DNA, the CDR3 is TGTGCCAGCAGCCTAGGAAAGGCCCGCTACGAGCAGTACTTC. Translated: CASSLGKARYEQYF.